The entry below gives a single T cell receptor beta chain sequence along with its context. Trimming took 8 bases from V and 7 from J, leaving 18 bases between them. Germline-derived CDR1 and CDR2 are MDHEN and SYDVKM. There are 14 residues in the CDR3. The data originate from a study of T cell responses to AZD1222 COVID-19 vaccine. The data were produced by immunoSEQ multiplex PCR, yet TCRdb's version contains in-frame clones alone and is incomplete. The table shows 90,000 to 150,000 clones, with around nine tenths occurring only once. The material was peripheral blood, obtained on day 0 of AZD1222 vaccination. The origin of this receptor is an adult in good health. The chain has TRBV28 and TRBJ1-5, with D possibly TRBD1 on 6 matching bases. The CDR3 here is CASQLPGAGQPQHF. DNA for the CDR3: TGTGCCAGCCAGCTACCGGGGGCTGGCCAGCCCCAGCATTTT.